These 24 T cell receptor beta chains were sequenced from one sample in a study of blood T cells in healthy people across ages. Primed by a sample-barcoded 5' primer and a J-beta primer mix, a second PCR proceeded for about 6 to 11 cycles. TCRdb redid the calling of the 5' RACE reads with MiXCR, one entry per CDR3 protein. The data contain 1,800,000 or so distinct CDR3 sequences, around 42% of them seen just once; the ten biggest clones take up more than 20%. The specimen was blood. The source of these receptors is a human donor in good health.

The CDR3 is CASTRPELYNEQFF. For the CDR3, the DNA is TGTGCCAGCACCCGTCCGGAGCTCTACAATGAGCAGTTCTTC. The chain has TRBV12-3 or TRBV12-4 and TRBJ2-1; the D is unclear. The CDR3 totals 14 residues. The V gene lost 7 bases and the J gene lost 3 bases, with 13 bases spanning the gap.

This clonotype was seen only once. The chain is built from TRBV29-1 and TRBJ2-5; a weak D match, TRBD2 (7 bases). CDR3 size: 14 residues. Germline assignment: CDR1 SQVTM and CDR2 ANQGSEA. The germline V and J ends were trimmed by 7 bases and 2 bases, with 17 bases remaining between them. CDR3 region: CSGEGGGTQETQYF. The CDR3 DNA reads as TGCAGCGGCGAGGGGGGGGGAACGCAAGAGACCCAGTACTTC.

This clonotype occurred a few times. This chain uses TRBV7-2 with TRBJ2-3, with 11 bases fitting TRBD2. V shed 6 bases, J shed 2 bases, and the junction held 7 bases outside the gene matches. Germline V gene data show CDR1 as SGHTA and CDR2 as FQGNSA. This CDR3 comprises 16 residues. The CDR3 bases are TGTGCCAGCAGAAAACTAGCGGGGGCCAACACAGATACGCAGTATTTT. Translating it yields CASRKLAGANTDTQYF.

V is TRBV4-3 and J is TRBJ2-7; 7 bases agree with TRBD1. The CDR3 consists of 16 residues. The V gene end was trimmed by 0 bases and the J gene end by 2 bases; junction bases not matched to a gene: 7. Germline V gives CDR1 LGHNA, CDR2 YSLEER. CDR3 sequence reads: CASSQDSHRGAYEQYF. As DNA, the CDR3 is TGCGCCAGCAGCCAAGATTCCCACAGGGGAGCCTACGAGCAGTACTTC.

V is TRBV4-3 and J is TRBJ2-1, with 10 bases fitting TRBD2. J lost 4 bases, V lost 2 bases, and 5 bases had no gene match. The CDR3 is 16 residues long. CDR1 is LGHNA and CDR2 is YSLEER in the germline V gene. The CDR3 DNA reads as TGCGCCAGCAGCCAACTACTAGCGGGGAGATACAATGAGCAGTTCTTC. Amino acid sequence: CASSQLLAGRYNEQFF.

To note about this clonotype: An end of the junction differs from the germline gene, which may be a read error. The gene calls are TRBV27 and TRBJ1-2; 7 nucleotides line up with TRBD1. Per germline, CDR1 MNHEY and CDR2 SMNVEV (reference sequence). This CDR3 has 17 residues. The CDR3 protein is CASSPRGLAVQNYGHTF. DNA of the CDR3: TGTGCCAGCAGTCCGAGGGGGCTTGCGGTTCAAAACTATGGCCACACCTTC.

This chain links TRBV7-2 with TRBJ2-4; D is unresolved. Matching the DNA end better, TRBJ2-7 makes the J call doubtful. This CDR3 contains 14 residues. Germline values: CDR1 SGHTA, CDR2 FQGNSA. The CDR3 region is CASSPDTAFSEQYF. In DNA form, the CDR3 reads TGTGCCAGCAGCCCTGACACGGCATTCTCCGAGCAGTACTTC.

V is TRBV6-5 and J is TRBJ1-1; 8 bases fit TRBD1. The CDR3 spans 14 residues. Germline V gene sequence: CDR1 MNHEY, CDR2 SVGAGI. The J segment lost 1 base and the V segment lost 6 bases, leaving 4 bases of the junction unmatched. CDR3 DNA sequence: TGTGCCAGCAGCTACAGGGGGACGAACACTGAAGCTTTCTTT. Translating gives CASSYRGTNTEAFF.

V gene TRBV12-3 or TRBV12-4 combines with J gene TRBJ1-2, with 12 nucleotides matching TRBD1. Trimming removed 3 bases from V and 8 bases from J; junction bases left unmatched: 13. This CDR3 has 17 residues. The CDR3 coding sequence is TGTGCCAGCAGTTTTTATGTCCCGGGACAGGGGGCGAAAGGCTACACCTTC. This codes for CASSFYVPGQGAKGYTF.

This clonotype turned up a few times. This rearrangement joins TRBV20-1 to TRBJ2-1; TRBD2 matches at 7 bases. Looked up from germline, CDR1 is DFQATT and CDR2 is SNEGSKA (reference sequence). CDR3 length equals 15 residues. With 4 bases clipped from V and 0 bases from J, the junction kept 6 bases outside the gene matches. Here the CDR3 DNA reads TGCAGTGCTATCCCGACTAGCACCTCCTACAATGAGCAGTTCTTC. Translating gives CSAIPTSTSYNEQFF.

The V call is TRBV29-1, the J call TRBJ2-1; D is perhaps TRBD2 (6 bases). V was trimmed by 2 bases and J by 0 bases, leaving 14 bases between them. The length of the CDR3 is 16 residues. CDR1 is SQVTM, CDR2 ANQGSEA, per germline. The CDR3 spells CSVEWVAASSYNEQFF. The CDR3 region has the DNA TGCAGCGTTGAATGGGTAGCGGCCAGCTCCTACAATGAGCAGTTCTTC.

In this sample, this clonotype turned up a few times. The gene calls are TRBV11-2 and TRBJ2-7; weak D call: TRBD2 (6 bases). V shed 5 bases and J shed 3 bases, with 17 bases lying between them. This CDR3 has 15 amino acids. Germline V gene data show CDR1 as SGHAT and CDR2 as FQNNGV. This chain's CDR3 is CASSDLRGLVYEQYF. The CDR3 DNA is TGTGCCAGCAGCGACCTGCGGGGTTTGGTCTACGAGCAGTACTTC.

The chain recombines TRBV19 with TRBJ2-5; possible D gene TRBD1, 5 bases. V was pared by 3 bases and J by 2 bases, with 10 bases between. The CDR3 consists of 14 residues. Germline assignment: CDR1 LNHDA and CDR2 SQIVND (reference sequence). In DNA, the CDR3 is TGTGCCAGTAGTATGTTAGACAGACAAGAGACCCAGTACTTC. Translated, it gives CASSMLDRQETQYF.

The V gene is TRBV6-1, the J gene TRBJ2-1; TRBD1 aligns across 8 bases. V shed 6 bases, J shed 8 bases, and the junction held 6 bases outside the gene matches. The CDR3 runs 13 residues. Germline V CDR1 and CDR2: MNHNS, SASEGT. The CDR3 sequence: CASSRDRLHEQFF. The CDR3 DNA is TGTGCCAGCAGCCGGGACAGGCTCCATGAGCAGTTCTTC.

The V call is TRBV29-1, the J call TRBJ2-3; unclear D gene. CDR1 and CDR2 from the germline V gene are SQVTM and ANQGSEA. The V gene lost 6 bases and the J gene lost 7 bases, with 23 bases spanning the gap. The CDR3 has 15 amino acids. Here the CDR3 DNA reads TGCAGCGTCGCCCCCGGAGACGGACGCACGAATACGCAGTATTTT. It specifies CSVAPGDGRTNTQYF.

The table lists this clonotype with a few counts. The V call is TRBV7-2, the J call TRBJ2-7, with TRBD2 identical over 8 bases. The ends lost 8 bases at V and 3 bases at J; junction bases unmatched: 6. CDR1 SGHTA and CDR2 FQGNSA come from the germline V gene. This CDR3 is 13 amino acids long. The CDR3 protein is CASAQAGGYEQYF. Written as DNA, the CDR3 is TGTGCCAGCGCACAGGCGGGGGGCTACGAGCAGTACTTC.

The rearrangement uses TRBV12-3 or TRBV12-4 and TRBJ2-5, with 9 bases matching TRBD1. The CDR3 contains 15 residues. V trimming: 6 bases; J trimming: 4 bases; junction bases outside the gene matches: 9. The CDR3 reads CASSRTGGSTETQYF. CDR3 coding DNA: TGTGCCAGCAGCCGTACAGGGGGCAGTACAGAGACCCAGTACTTC.

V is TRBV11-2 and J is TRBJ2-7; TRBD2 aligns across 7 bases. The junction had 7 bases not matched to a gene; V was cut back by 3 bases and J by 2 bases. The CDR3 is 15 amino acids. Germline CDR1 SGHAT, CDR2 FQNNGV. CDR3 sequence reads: CASSFRGDGTYEQYF. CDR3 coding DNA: TGTGCCAGCAGCTTTCGGGGGGACGGAACCTACGAGCAGTACTTC. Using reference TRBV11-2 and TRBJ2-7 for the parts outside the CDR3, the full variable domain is EAGVAQSPRYKIIEKRQSVAFWCNPISGHATLYWYQQILGQGPKLLIQFQNNGVVDDSQLPKDRFSAERLKGVDSTLKIQPAKLEDSAVYLCASSFRGDGTYEQYFGPGTRLTVT.

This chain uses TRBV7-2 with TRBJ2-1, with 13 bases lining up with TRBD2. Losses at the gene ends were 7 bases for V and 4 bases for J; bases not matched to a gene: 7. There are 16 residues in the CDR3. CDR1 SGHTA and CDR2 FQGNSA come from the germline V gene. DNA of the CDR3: TGTGCCAGCACCCAACTAGCGGGGGGGAGATACAATGAGCAGTTCTTC. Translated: CASTQLAGGRYNEQFF. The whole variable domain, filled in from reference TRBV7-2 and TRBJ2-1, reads GAGVSQSPSNKVTEKGKDVELRCDPISGHTALYWYRQSLGQGLEFLIYFQGNSAPDKSGLPSDRFSAERTGGSVSTLTIQRTQQEDSAVYLCASTQLAGGRYNEQFFGPGTRLTVL.

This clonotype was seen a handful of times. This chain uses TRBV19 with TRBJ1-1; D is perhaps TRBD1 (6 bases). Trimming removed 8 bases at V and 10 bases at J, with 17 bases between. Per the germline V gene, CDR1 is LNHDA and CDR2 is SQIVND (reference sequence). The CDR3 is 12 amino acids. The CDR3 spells CASGGVTGPAFF. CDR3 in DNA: TGTGCCAGTGGGGGGGTAACAGGGCCAGCTTTCTTT.

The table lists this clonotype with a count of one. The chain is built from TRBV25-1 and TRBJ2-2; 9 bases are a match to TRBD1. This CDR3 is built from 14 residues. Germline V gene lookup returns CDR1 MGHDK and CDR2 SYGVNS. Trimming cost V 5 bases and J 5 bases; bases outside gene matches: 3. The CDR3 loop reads CASSRQGGTGELFF. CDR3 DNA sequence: TGTGCCAGCAGTCGACAGGGGGGAACCGGGGAGCTGTTTTTT.

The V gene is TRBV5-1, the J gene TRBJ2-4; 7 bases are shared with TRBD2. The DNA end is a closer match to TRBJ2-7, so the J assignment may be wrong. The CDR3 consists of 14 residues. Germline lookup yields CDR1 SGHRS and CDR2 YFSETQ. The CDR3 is CASSFSSGRDEQYF. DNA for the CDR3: TGCGCCAGCAGCTTCAGTTCGGGGAGGGACGAGCAGTACTTC.

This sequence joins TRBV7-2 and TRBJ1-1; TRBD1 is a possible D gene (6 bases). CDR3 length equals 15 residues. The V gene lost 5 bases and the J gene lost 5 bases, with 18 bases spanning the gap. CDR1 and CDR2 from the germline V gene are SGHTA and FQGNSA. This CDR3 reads CASSHLGGARTEAFF. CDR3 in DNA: TGTGCCAGCAGCCATCTCGGGGGGGCGAGGACTGAAGCTTTCTTT.

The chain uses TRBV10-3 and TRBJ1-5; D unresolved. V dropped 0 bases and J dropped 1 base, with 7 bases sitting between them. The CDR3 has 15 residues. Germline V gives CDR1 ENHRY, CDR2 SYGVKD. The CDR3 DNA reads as TGTGCCATCAGTGAGTCGATGGGCAGCAATCAGCCCCAGCATTTT. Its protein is CAISESMGSNQPQHF.